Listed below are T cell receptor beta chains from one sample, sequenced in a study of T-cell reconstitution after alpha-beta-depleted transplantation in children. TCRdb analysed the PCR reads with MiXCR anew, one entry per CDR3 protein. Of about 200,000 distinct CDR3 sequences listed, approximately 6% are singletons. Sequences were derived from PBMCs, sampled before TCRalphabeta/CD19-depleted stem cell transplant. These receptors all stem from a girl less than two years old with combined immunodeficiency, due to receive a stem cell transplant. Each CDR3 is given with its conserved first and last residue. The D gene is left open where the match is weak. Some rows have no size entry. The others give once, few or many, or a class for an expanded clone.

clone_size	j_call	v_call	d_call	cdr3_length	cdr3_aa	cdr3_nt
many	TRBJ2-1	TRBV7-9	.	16	CASSSPSIPSYNEQFF	TGTGCCAGCAGCTCCCCCTCTATACCTTCCTACAATGAGCAGTTCTTC
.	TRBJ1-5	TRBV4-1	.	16	CASSRGLPASNQPQHF	TGCGCCAGCAGCCGAGGGTTGCCGGCGTCCAATCAGCCCCAGCATTTT
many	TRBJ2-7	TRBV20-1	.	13	CSARRAEFYEQYF	TGCAGTGCTAGAAGGGCCGAATTCTACGAGCAGTACTTC
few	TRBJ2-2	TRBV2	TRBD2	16	CASSVLSSGNTGELFF	TGTGCCAGCAGTGTTCTCTCTAGCGGAAACACCGGGGAGCTGTTTTTT
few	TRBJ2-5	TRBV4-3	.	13	CASSQGTLETQYF	TGCGCCAGCAGCCAAGGGACACTGGAGACCCAGTACTTC
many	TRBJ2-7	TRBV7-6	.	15	CASSPLPGQSYEQYF	TGTGCCAGCAGCCCCTTACCCGGACAGTCCTACGAGCAGTACTTC
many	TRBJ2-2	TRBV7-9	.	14	CASSSRANTGELFF	TGTGCCAGCAGCTCCAGGGCTAACACCGGGGAGCTGTTTTTT
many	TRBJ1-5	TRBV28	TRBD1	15	CASSSGTASNQPQHF	TGTGCCAGCAGTTCGGGGACAGCCAGCAATCAGCCCCAGCATTTT
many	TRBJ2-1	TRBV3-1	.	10	CASEVNEQFF	TGTGCCAGCGAGGTGAATGAGCAGTTCTTC
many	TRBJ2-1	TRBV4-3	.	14	CASSQRRGFNEQFF	TGCGCCAGCAGCCAACGAAGGGGTTTCAATGAGCAGTTCTTC
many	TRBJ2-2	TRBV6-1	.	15	CASSGSWGNTGELFF	TGTGCCAGCAGTGGTTCTTGGGGGAACACCGGGGAGCTGTTTTTT
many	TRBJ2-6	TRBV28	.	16	CASSLSPSSGANVLTF	TGTGCCAGCAGTTTATCCCCCAGCTCTGGGGCCAACGTCCTGACTTTC
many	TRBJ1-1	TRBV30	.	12	CAWSWGGTEAFF	TGTGCCTGGAGCTGGGGGGGAACTGAAGCTTTCTTT
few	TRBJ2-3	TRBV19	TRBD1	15	CASSILQGARDTQYF	TGTGCCAGTAGTATATTGCAGGGGGCCAGAGATACGCAGTATTTT
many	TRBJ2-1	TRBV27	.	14	CASSRGATYNEQFF	TGTGCCAGCAGTCGGGGAGCGACCTACAATGAGCAGTTCTTC
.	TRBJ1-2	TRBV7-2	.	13	CASSLGGRRGYTF	TGTGCCAGCAGCTTAGGCGGCAGGCGAGGCTACACCTTC
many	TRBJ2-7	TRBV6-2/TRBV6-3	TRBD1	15	CASIEDGTGDYEQYF	TGTGCCAGCATTGAGGACGGGACAGGCGACTACGAGCAGTACTTC
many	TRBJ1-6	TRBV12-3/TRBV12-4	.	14	CASTPGSYNSPLHF	TGTGCCAGCACTCCAGGGTCCTATAATTCACCCCTCCACTTT
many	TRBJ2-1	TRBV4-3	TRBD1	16	CASSQGWTGEQAEQFF	TGCGCCAGCAGCCAAGGATGGACAGGGGAACAAGCTGAGCAGTTCTTC
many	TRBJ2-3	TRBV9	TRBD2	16	CASSVDAGGPSDTQYF	TGTGCCAGCAGCGTAGATGCGGGAGGGCCTTCAGATACGCAGTATTTT
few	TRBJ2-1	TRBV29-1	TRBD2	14	CSVIAGGPNNEQFF	TGCAGCGTTATAGCGGGAGGGCCCAACAATGAGCAGTTCTTC
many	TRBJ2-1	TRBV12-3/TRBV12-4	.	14	CASSLFTPGDEQFF	TGTGCCAGCAGTTTATTTACCCCCGGGGATGAGCAGTTCTTC
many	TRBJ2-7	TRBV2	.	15	CASSEEEGRVYEQYF	TGTGCCAGCAGTGAAGAGGAGGGCAGGGTCTACGAGCAGTACTTC
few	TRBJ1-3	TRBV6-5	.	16	CASSPPKTGFGNTIYF	TGTGCCAGCAGCCCCCCAAAAACAGGGTTCGGAAACACCATATATTTT
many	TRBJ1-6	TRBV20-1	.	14	CSARVQGRNSPLHF	TGCAGTGCTAGAGTTCAGGGCAGGAATTCACCCCTCCACTTT
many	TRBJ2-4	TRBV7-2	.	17	CASSLGVFRLAKNIQYF	TGTGCCAGCAGCTTAGGGGTTTTCCGACTAGCCAAAAACATTCAGTACTTC
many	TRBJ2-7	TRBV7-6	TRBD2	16	CASSHVAGEVGYEQYF	TGTGCCAGCAGCCACGTAGCGGGAGAGGTTGGGTACGAGCAGTACTTC
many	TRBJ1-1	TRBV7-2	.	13	CASSYQGKTEAFF	TGTGCCAGCAGCTACCAGGGGAAGACTGAAGCTTTCTTT
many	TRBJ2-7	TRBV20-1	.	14	CSARDRTEAYEQYF	TGCAGTGCTAGAGATCGGACTGAAGCCTACGAGCAGTACTTC
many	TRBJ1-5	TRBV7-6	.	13	CASSLEGQQPQHF	TGTGCCAGCAGCTTAGAAGGGCAACAGCCCCAGCATTTT
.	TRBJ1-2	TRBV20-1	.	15	CSAIPGRLSNYGYTF	TGCAGTGCTATCCCCGGCAGACTCTCTAACTATGGCTACACCTTC
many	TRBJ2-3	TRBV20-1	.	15	CSADKLGQTTDTQYF	TGCAGTGCTGACAAGCTTGGACAGACTACAGATACGCAGTATTTT
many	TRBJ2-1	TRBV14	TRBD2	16	CASSPLGGESYNEQFF	TGTGCCAGCAGCCCTCTGGGAGGGGAATCCTACAATGAGCAGTTCTTC
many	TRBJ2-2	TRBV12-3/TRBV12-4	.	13	CASSFSSTGELFF	TGTGCCAGCAGCTTCTCAAGCACCGGGGAGCTGTTTTTT
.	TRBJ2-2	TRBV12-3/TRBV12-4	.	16	CASSLSWGRDTGELFF	TGTGCCAGCAGTTTAAGTTGGGGGCGCGACACCGGGGAGCTGTTTTTT
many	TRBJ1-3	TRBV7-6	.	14	CASSPAGGGNTIYF	TGTGCCAGCAGCCCAGCTGGTGGCGGAAACACCATATATTTT
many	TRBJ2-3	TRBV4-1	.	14	CASSQDESTDTQYF	TGCGCCAGCAGCCAAGACGAGTCCACAGATACGCAGTATTTT
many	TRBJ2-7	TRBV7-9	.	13	CASSYDSGLEQYF	TGTGCCAGCAGCTACGACAGTGGACTCGAGCAGTACTTC
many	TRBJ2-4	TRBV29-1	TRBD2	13	CSVVGTSEGIQYF	TGCAGCGTTGTCGGGACTAGCGAGGGCATTCAGTACTTC
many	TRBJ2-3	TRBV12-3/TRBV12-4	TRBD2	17	CASSLGTRGGLADTQYF	TGTGCCAGCAGTTTAGGCACTCGGGGGGGCCTCGCAGATACGCAGTATTTT
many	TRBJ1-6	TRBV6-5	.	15	CASSYEGYYNSPLHF	TGTGCCAGCAGTTACGAGGGCTACTATAATTCACCCCTCCACTTT
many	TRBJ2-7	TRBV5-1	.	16	CASSPLLRESSYEQYF	TGCGCCAGCAGCCCCCTCCTAAGGGAGAGCTCCTACGAGCAGTACTTC
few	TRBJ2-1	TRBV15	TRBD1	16	CATSRYPGQQYNEQFF	TGTGCCACCAGCAGATACCCGGGACAGCAATACAATGAGCAGTTCTTC
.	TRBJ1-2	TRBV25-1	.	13	CASSEGPNYGYTF	TGTGCCAGCAGTGAAGGCCCTAACTATGGCTACACCTTC